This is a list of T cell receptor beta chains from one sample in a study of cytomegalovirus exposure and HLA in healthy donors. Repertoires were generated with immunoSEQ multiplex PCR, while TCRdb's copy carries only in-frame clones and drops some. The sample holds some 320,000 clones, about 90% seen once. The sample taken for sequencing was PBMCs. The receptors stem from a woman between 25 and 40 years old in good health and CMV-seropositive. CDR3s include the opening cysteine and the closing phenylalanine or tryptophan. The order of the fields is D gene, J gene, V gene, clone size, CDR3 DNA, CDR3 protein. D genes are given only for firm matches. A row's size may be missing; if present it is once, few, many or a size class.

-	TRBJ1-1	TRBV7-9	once	TGTGCCAGCAGCACGATCCAGTACAGATTTGAAGCTTTCTTT	CASSTIQYRFEAFF
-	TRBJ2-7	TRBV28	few	TGTGCCAGCAGTTCCTCTCAGCCCAGCTCCTACGAGCAGTACTTC	CASSSSQPSSYEQYF
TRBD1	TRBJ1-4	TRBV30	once	TGTGCCTGGAAAACAGGGGTACGAAGAACTAATGAAAAACTGTTTTTT	CAWKTGVRRTNEKLFF
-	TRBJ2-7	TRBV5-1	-	TGCGCCAGCAGCGAACAGGGCCTCCATAGCTACGAGCAGTACTTC	CASSEQGLHSYEQYF
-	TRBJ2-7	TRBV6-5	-	TGTGCCAGCAGGCCGGGCTCTCCCGCGGGAGAGCAGTACTTC	CASRPGSPAGEQYF
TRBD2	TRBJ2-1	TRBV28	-	TGTGCCAGCAGTCGCCCGACTAGCGGGATCGACAATGAGCAGTTCTTC	CASSRPTSGIDNEQFF
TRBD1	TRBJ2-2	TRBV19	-	TGTGCCAGTAGTATAGTAGGGACAGGGGGCCCCGGGGAGCTGTTTTTT	CASSIVGTGGPGELFF
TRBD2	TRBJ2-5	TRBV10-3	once	TGTGCCACCCGACTAGCGGGAGACCAAGAGACCCAGTACTTC	CATRLAGDQETQYF
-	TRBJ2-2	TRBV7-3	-	TGTGCCAGCAGCTTAATCGGGGCCGACCACCACCTCCACCGTAGGGAGCTGTTTTTT	CASSLIGADHHLHRRELFF
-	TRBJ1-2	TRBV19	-	TGTGCCAGTAGTATAGGATCGCCAGGGAATGGCTACACCTTC	CASSIGSPGNGYTF
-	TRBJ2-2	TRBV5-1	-	TGCGCCAGCACCGTGGGGCTAGCCTCGAACACCGGGGAGCTGTTTTTT	CASTVGLASNTGELFF
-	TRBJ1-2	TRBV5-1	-	TGCGCCAGCAGCTTGATCGGTCAGGCCGGGGACTATGGCTACACCTTC	CASSLIGQAGDYGYTF
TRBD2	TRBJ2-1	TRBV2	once	TGTGCCAGCACCACTAGCGGGAACTACAATGAGCAGTTCTTC	CASTTSGNYNEQFF
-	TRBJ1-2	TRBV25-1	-	TGTGCCAGCAGTGAATCAGGACTATTCTATGGCTACACCTTC	CASSESGLFYGYTF
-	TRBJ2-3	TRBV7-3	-	TGTGCCAGCAGCTCCCGGTCGGATACGCAGTATTTT	CASSSRSDTQYF
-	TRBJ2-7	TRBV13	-	TGTGCCAGCAGCCGTAGACTAGCCTACGAGCAGTACTTC	CASSRRLAYEQYF
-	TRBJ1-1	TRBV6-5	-	TGTGCCAGCAGTTACTCGAGAGCGAGGTTGGCATTGGGGGCTTTCTTT	CASSYSRARLALGAFF
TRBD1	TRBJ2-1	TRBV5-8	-	TGTGCCAGCAGCCAGCCGGGACAGGGTCGGCGGGGCCTCAATGAGCAGTTCTTC	CASSQPGQGRRGLNEQFF
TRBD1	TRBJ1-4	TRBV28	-	TGTGCCAGCAGTTTGCTTTCGGGACAGGGGAGGGGAGCTAATGAAAAACTGTTTTTT	CASSLLSGQGRGANEKLFF
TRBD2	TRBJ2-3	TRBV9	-	TGTGCCAGCAGCGTAGCAGCGGGAGCTACAGATACGCAGTATTTT	CASSVAAGATDTQYF
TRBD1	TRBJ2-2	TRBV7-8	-	TGTGCCAGCAGCTATCCCGGGACAGAAGGCACCGGGGAGCTGTTTTTT	CASSYPGTEGTGELFF
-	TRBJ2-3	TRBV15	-	TGTGCCACCAGACTGTGGGCGGCAGATACGCAGTATTTT	CATRLWAADTQYF
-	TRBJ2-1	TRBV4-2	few	TGTGCCAGCAGCCAACCCGGCTCCCCCCGGGGGAATGAGCAGTTCTTC	CASSQPGSPRGNEQFF
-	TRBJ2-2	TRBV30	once	TGTGCCTGGGGCGCGGGTGTCACCGGGGAGCTGTTTTTT	CAWGAGVTGELFF
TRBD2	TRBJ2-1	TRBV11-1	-	TGTGCCAGCAGCTTCGGACTAGCGGGAGGACTCGAGCAGTTCTTC	CASSFGLAGGLEQFF
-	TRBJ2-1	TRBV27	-	TGTGCCAGCAGCCACGGGACAACCACCTACAATGAGCAGTTCTTC	CASSHGTTTYNEQFF
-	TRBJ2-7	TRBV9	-	TGTGCCAGCAGCGTAGGTGAGAGGGCCTACGAGCAGTACTTC	CASSVGERAYEQYF
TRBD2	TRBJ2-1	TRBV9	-	TGTGCCACGATTAGTCTAGCGGGTTCCTACAATGAGCAGTTCTTC	CATISLAGSYNEQFF
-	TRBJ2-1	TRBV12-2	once	TGTGCAAGTCGCTTAAGGGGTAGGTATGATGAGCAGTTCTTC	CASRLRGRYDEQFF
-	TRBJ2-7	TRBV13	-	TGTGCCAGCAGCTTAAAAATTCAGGCTAACTACGAGCAGTACTTC	CASSLKIQANYEQYF
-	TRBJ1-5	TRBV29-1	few	TGCAGCGTGGGCAGGGGAAGCAATCAGCCCCAGCATTTT	CSVGRGSNQPQHF
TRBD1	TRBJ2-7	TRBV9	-	TGTGCCAGCAGCGCCCACGTGACAGGGTCTAGTAACGAGCAGTACTTC	CASSAHVTGSSNEQYF